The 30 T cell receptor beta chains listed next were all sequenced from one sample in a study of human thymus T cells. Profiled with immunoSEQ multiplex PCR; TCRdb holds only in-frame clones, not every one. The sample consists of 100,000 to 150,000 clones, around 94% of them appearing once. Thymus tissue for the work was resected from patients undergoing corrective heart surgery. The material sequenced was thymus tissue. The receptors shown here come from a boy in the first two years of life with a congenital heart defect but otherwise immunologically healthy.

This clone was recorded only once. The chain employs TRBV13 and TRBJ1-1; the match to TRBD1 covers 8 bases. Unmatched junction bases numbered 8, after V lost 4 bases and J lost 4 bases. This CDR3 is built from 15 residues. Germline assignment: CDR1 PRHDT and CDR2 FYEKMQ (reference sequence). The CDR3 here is CASSSTGADCTEAFF. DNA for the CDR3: TGTGCCAGCAGCTCGACAGGGGCGGATTGCACTGAAGCTTTCTTT.

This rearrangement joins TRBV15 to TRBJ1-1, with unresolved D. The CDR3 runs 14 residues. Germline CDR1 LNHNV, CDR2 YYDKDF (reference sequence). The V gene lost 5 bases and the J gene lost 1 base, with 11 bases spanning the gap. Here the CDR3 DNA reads TGTGCCACCAGCGGGCGGGCGGGGAACACTGAAGCTTTCTTT. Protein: CATSGRAGNTEAFF.

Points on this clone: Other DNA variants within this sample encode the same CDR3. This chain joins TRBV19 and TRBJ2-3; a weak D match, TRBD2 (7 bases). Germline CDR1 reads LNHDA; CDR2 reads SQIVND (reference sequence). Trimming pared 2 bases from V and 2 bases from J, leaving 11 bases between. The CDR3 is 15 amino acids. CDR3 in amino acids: CASSILAGATDTQYF. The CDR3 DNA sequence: TGTGCCAGTAGTATATTGGCGGGGGCCACAGATACGCAGTATTTT.

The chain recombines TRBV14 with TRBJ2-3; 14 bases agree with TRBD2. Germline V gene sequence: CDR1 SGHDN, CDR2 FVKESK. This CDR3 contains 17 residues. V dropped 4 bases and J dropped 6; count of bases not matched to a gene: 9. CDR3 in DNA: TGTGCCAGCAGCCGCCTGACTAGCGGGGGGGCCGCGGATACGCAGTATTTT. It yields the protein CASSRLTSGGAADTQYF.

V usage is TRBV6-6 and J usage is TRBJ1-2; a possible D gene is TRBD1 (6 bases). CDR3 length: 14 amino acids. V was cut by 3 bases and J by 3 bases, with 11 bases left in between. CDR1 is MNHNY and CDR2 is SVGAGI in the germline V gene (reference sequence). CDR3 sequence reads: CASSYTGGDYGYTF. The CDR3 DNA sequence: TGTGCCAGCAGTTATACGGGGGGCGACTATGGCTACACCTTC.

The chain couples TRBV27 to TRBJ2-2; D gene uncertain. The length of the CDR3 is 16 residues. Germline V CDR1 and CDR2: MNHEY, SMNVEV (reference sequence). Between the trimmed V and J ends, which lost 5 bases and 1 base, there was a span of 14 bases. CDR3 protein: CASSKGLRKNTGELFF. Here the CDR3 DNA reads TGTGCCAGCAGTAAAGGCCTCCGGAAGAACACCGGGGAGCTGTTTTTT.

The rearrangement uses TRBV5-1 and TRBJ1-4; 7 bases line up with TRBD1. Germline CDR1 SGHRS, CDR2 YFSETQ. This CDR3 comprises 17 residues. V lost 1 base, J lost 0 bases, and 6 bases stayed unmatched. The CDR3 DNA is TGCGCCAGCAGCTTGAAATGGGACAGCCCAACTAATGAAAAACTGTTTTTT. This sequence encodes CASSLKWDSPTNEKLFF.

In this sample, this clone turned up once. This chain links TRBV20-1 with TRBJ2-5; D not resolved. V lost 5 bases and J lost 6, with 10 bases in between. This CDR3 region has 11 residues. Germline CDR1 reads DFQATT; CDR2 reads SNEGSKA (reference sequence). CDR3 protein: CSALDWKTQYF. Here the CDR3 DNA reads TGCAGTGCTCTAGATTGGAAGACCCAGTACTTC.

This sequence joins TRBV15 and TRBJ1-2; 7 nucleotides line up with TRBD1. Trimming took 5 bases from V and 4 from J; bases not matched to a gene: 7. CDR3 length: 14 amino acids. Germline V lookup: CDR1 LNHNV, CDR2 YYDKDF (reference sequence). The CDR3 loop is CATSGRDSGYGYTF. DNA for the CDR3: TGTGCCACCAGCGGACGGGACAGCGGCTATGGCTACACCTTC.

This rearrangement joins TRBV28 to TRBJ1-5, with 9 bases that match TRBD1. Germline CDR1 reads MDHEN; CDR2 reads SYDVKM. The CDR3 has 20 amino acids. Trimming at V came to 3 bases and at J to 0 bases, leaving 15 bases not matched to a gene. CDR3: CASSFAYRGRDPNSNQPQHF. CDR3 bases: TGTGCCAGCAGTTTCGCGTACAGGGGGCGCGACCCAAATAGCAATCAGCCCCAGCATTTT.

The CDR3 sequence: CASSLRPGQLNYGYTF. The CDR3 DNA sequence: TGCGCCAGCAGCCTCCGCCCGGGACAGCTGAACTATGGCTACACCTTC. The V gene is TRBV5-1, the J gene TRBJ1-2; 7 nucleotides match TRBD1. The junction had 11 bases not matched to a gene; V was cut back by 4 bases and J by 2 bases. The CDR3 is 16 residues long. Germline V gives CDR1 SGHRS, CDR2 YFSETQ.

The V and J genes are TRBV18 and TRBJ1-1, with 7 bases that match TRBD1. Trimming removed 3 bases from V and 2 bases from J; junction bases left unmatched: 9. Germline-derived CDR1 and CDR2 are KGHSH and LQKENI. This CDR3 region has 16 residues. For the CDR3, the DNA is TGTGCCAGCTCACCGAAGACAGGGATGATCAACACTGAAGCTTTCTTT. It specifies CASSPKTGMINTEAFF. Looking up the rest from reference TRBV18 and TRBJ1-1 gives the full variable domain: NAGVMQNPRHLVRRRGQEARLRCSPMKGHSHVYWYRQLPEEGLKFMVYLQKENIIDESGMPKERFSAEFPKEGPSILRIQQVVRGDSAAYFCASSPKTGMINTEAFFGQGTRLTVV.

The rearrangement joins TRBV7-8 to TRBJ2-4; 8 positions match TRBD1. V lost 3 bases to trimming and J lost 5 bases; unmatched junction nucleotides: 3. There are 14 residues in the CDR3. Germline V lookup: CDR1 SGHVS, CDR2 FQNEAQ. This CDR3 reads CASSFGQGQNIQYF. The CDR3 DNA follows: TGTGCCAGCAGCTTCGGACAGGGCCAAAACATTCAGTACTTC.

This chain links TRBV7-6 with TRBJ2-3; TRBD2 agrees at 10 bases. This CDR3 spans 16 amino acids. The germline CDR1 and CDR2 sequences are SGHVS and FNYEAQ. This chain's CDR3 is CLNIPSGGGSTDTQYF. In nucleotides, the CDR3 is TGTTTAAATATCCCTAGCGGGGGCGGGAGCACAGATACGCAGTATTTT.

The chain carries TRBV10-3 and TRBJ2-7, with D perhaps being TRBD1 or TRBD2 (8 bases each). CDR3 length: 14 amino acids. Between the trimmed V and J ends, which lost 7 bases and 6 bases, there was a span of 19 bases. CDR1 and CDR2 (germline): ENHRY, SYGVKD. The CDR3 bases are TGTGCCATCATAGCGGGACAGGTATATTGCGAGCAGTACTTC. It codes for CAIIAGQVYCEQYF.

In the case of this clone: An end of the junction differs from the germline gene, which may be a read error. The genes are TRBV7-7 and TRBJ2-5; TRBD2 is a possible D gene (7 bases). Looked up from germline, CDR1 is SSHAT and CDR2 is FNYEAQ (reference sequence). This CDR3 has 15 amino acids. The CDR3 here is CASSSGLGTGETQYF. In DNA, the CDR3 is TGTGCTAGCAGCTCTGGACTAGGAACAGGGGAGACCCAGTACTTC.

Written as DNA, the CDR3 is TGTGCCAGAAGCCCTTATTGGACTAGCGGGGGACGCACAGATACGCAGTATTTT. Amino acids: CARSPYWTSGGRTDTQYF. The genes are TRBV5-3 and TRBJ2-3; TRBD2 aligns across 13 bases. TRBV5-3 is assigned to the ORF class and has an uncertain function. V lost 4 bases, J lost 1 base, and 9 bases stayed unmatched. The CDR3 length is 18 residues.

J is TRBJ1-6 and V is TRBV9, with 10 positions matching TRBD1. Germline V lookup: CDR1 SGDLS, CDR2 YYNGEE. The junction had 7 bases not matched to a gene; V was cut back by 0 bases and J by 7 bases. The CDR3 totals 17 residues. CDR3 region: CASSVAAGTGENSPLHF. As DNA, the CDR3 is TGTGCCAGCAGCGTAGCTGCGGGGACAGGGGAAAATTCACCCCTCCACTTT. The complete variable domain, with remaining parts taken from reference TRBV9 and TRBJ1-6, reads DSGVTQTPKHLITATGQRVTLRCSPRSGDLSVYWYQQSLDQGLQFLIQYYNGEERAKGNILERFSAQQFPDLHSELNLSSLELGDSALYFCASSVAAGTGENSPLHFGNGTRLTVT.

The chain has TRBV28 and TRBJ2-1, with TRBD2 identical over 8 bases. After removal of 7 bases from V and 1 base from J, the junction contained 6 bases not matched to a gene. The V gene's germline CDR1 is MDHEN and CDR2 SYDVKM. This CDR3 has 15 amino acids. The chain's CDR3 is CASTYGGASYNEQFF. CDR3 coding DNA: TGTGCCAGCACCTACGGGGGGGCGTCCTACAATGAGCAGTTCTTC.

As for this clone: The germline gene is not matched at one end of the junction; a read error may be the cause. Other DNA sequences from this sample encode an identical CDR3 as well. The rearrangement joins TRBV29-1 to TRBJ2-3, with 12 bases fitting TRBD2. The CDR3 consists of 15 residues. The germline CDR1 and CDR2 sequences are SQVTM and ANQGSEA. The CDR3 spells CSVGSTSGGTDTQYF. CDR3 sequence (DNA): TGCAGCGTTGGCTCGACTAGCGGGGGCACAGATACGCAATATTTT.

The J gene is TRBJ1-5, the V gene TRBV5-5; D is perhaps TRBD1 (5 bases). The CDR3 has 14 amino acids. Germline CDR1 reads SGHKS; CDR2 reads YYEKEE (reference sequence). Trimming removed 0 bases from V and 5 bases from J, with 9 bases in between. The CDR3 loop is CASSLGDAYQPQHF. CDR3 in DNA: TGTGCCAGCAGCTTGGGGGACGCTTATCAGCCCCAGCATTTT. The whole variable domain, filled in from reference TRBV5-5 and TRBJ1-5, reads DAGVTQSPTHLIKTRGQQVTLRCSPISGHKSVSWYQQVLGQGPQFIFQYYEKEERGRGNFPDRFSARQFPNYSSELNVNALLLGDSALYLCASSLGDAYQPQHFGDGTRLSIL.

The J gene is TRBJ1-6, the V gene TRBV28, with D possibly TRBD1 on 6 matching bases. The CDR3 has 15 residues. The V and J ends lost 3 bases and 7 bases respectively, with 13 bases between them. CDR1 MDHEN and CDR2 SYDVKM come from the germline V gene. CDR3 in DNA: TGTGCCAGCAGTTTTATGGGGGCTGGGAATTCACCCCTCCACTTT. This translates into CASSFMGAGNSPLHF.

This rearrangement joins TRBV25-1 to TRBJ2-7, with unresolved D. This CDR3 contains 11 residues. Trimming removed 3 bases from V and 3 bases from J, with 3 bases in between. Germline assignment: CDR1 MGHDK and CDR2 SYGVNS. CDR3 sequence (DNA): TGTGCCAGCAGTGAGGGCTACGAGCAGTACTTC. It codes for CASSEGYEQYF.

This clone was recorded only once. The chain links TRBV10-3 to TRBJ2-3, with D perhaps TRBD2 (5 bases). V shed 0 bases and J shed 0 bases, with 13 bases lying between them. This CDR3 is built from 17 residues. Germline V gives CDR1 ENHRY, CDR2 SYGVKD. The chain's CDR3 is CAISESRLLPSTDTQYF. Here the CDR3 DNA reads TGTGCCATCAGTGAGTCCCGACTATTACCTAGCACAGATACGCAGTATTTT.

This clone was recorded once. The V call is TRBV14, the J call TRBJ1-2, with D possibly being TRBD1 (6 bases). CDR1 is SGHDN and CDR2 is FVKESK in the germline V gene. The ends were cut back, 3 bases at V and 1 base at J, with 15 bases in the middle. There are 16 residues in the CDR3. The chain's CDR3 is CASSHALGGDNYGYTF. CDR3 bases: TGTGCCAGCAGCCATGCTTTAGGGGGGGATAACTATGGCTACACCTTC.

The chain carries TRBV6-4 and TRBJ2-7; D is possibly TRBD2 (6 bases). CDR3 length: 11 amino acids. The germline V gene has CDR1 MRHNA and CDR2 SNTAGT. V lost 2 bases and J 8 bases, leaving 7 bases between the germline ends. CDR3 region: CASSDGLKQYF. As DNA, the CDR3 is TGTGCCAGCAGTGACGGACTAAAGCAGTACTTC.

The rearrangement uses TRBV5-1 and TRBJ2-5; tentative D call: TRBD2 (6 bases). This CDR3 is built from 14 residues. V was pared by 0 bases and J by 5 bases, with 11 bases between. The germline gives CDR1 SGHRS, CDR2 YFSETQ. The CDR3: CASSLVRGEETQYF. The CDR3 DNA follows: TGCGCCAGCAGCTTGGTTCGCGGGGAGGAGACCCAGTACTTC.

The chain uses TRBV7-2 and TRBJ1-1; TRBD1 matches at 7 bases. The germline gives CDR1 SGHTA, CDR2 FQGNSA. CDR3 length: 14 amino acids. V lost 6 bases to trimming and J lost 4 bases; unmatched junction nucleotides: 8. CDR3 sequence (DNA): TGTGCCAGCAGAAGACAGGGATCGGGCACTGAAGCTTTCTTT. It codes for CASRRQGSGTEAFF.

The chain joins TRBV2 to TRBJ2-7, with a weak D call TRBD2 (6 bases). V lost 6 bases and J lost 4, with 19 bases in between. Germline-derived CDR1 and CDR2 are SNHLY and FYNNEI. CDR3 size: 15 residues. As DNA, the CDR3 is TGTGCCAGCAGGAACCCCGAGGCGGGGAGGTACGAGCAGTACTTC. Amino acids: CASRNPEAGRYEQYF.

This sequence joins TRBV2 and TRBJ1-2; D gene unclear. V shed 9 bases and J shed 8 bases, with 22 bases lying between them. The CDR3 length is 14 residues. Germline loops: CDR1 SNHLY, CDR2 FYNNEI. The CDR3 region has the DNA TGTGCCAGTAATTCTCCGGGATCTATGATGGGCTACACCTTC. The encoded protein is CASNSPGSMMGYTF.